The entry below gives a single TCR beta chain sequence along with its context. These data come from a study of Ad26.COV2.S vaccination and SARS-CoV-2 variants. Study summary: Doses of Ad26.COV2.S were injected into muscle once or twice, 56 days apart.

Trimming stripped 0 bases from V and 1 base from J, with 10 bases between. The CDR3 sequence is 16 residues long. CDR1 and CDR2 from the germline V gene are MNHNY and SVGAGI (reference sequence). As to treatment: around 19 received Ad26.COV2.S at low or high dose, single or two shots; 5 received placebo; per-sample allocation not given. Samples came from day 63 after the first vaccine or placebo injection. Whoever gave the sample was an adult aged 18-55 years in Boston. Sequencing was performed with immunoSEQ multiplex PCR; in TCRdb, only in-frame clones are kept and a portion is missing. The sample holds around 300,000 clones, roughly 88% seen once.

The V gene is TRBV6-6, the J gene TRBJ1-5, with a tentative D call TRBD1 (6 bases). The sequencing used peripheral blood, collected in a trial of Ad26.COV2.S vaccine versus placebo. This clonotype was sampled from a person aged 18 to 59 who received the Ad26.COV2.S COVID-19 vaccine or a placebo. DNA for the CDR3: TGTGCCAGCAGTTACTCGGGGGGGGCAAGCAATCAGCCCCAGCATTTT. This encodes CASSYSGGASNQPQHF.